The subject of this entry is one TCR beta chain. The sample originates from a study of blood T cell repertoires in COVID-19. Study-level information: Samples taken during acute and convalescent COVID-19 were collected in the United States, Italy and Spain.

This table comes from immunoSEQ multiplex PCR, and its TCRdb copy is limited to in-frame clones, with some not included. Among some 320,000 clones listed, roughly 85% were seen once. V lost 6 bases and J lost 3; bases outside the gene matches: 6. Germline CDR1 is MNHEY and CDR2 is SVGAGI. The CDR3 covers 14 residues. The receptor was isolated from a human donor in a cohort sampled during active COVID-19. This chain uses TRBV6-5 with TRBJ1-2; the match to TRBD1 covers 8 bases. Sequenced sample: peripheral blood. The CDR3 reads CASRHRGYYYGYTF. CDR3 DNA: TGTGCCAGCAGGCACAGGGGGTACTACTATGGCTACACCTTC.